A single TCR beta chain is shown here with its context. This entry belongs to a study of blood T cell repertoires in COVID-19. About the research overall: Both acute and convalescent COVID-19 samples were obtained from the United States, Italy and Spain. From T cells, B-cell-depleted T cells, or PBMCs came the material, which was cDNA or gDNA.

The CDR3 runs to 17 residues. V was clipped by 3 bases and J by 0 bases; unmatched bases: 8. Germline CDR1 reads LNHNV; CDR2 reads YYDKDF (reference sequence). Authors' processing steps: Nucleated cell number was recorded as an estimate derived from reference gene primer amplification. The assay was immunoSEQ multiplex PCR, and TCRdb's table has in-frame clones only and misses some. V and J calls and clone size come straight from that table; D and trimming were deduced from the DNA. The table shows some 42,000 clones, with around nine tenths occurring only once. This chain connects TRBV15 to TRBJ1-3, with 7 bases lining up with TRBD1. Sequenced input: peripheral blood. The receptor was isolated from a man in his forties or fifties with active COVID-19. CDR3 residues: CATSSPTGLYSGNTIYF. CDR3 nucleotide sequence: TGTGCCACCAGCAGCCCGACAGGGCTTTACTCTGGAAACACCATATATTTT.